This T cell receptor (beta chain) was profiled in a study of T cell responses to AZD1222 COVID-19 vaccine. Notes on the study in general: Two AZD1222 administrations were followed by greater Spike-specific TCR breadth and depth.

V trimming: 4 bases; J trimming: 1 base; junction bases outside the gene matches: 2. This CDR3 spans 14 amino acids. In germline, CDR1 is LGHDT, CDR2 YNNKEL (reference sequence). Profiled with immunoSEQ multiplex PCR; TCRdb holds only in-frame clones, not every one. The table has roughly 70,000 clones, around nine tenths seen once. This clone was recorded once. The target antigen is unknown. V and J are TRBV3-1 (or the pseudogene TRBV3-2) and TRBJ2-7, with 9 bases matching TRBD1. The sample was peripheral blood, taken 28 days after the second AZD1222 dose. The receptor was isolated from an adult who received the AZD1222 COVID-19 vaccine. Here the CDR3 reads CASSPGTGSYEQYF. CDR3 nucleotide sequence: TGTGCCAGCAGCCCCGGGACAGGGTCCTACGAGCAGTACTTC.